This T cell receptor (beta chain) was captured by sequencing in a study of OX40 agonist ivuxolimab in advanced cancers. Looking at the study overall: Hepatocellular carcinoma, melanoma, renal cell or head and neck cancer was diagnosed in the dose-escalation patients.

Measured with immunoSEQ multiplex PCR; TCRdb has only the in-frame clones, and not every one. The sample holds 100,000 to 150,000 clones, 90% seen once. The sample was CD4+ or CD8+ T cells sorted from blood, taken in a trial of the OX40 agonist ivuxolimab. The clonotype was recovered from an adult with an advanced solid tumor such as melanoma, head and neck, liver or kidney cancer.

The CDR3 bases are TGTGCCAGCAGTGATCCTAGCGGGAGTGGGCCCGGGGAGCTGTTTTTT. Protein product: CASSDPSGSGPGELFF. The V call is TRBV7-3, the J call TRBJ2-2, with 10 bases identical to TRBD2. Germline V CDR1 and CDR2: SGHTA, FQGTGA. V lost 6 bases, J lost 6 bases, and 10 bases stayed unmatched. CDR3 length: 16 residues.